These 4 T cell receptor beta chains originate from one sample sequenced in a study of identical twins. From the 5' RACE reads, TCRdb called clonotypes with MiXCR, one entry per CDR3 protein. The sample lists around 500,000 distinct CDR3 sequences; 12% to 15% were seen once. The same data also went into a second study, on yellow fever vaccine responses in identical twins.

Sequencing used CD4+ T cells sorted from blood. The receptors were gathered from a woman aged 18-29 years in good health.

At least ten counts were recorded for this clonotype. The chain carries TRBV7-2 and TRBJ2-3; D gene ambiguous. The CDR3 consists of 12 residues. The ends were cut back, 2 bases at V and 10 bases at J, with 10 bases in the middle. Germline-derived CDR1 and CDR2 are SGHTA and FQGNSA. The CDR3, as DNA: TGTGCCAGCAGCTTATTAGGGTCTCCGCAGTATTTT. Translation gives CASSLLGSPQYF.

This clonotype came up many times. This chain joins TRBV5-1 and TRBJ1-6; weak D call: TRBD1 (6 bases). The CDR3 contains 15 residues. Trimming pared 0 bases from V and 8 bases from J, leaving 12 bases between. CDR1 and CDR2 from the germline V gene are SGHRS and YFSETQ. This CDR3 reads CASSLDGTLDSPLHF. In DNA form, the CDR3 reads TGCGCCAGCAGCTTGGATGGGACATTAGATTCACCCCTCCACTTT.

This clonotype was seen only once. The V call is TRBV6-1, the J call TRBJ1-6; 7 bases align to TRBD1. Germline trimming cut 11 bases from V and 7 bases from J; bases unmatched to any gene: 11. Per germline, CDR1 MNHNS and CDR2 SASEGT. This CDR3 contains 14 residues. CDR3 protein: CAYRSGTDNSPLHF. CDR3 DNA sequence: TGTGCCTACAGATCGGGGACAGACAATTCACCCCTCCACTTT.

The gene calls are TRBV5-6 and TRBJ2-1; 9 bases are shared with TRBD1. Per germline, CDR1 SGHDT and CDR2 YYEEEE. The CDR3 consists of 15 residues. After removal of 3 bases from V and 7 bases from J, the junction contained 8 bases not matched to a gene. The CDR3 spells CASSYGTGFINEQFF. Here the CDR3 DNA reads TGTGCCAGCAGCTATGGGACAGGGTTCATAAATGAGCAGTTCTTC. The full variable domain, rest sourced from reference TRBV5-6 and TRBJ2-1, is DAGVTQSPTHLIKTRGQQVTLRCSPKSGHDTVSWYQQALGQGPQFIFQYYEEEERQRGNFPDRFSGHQFPNYSSELNVNALLLGDSALYLCASSYGTGFINEQFFGPGTRLTVL.